The 14 T cell receptor beta chains listed next were all sequenced from one sample in a study of graft-versus-host responses after intestinal transplantation. Their recognized antigens are unknown. Profiling relied on immunoSEQ multiplex PCR, and the TCRdb table lists in-frame clones only, not all of them. Of 40,000 or so clones listed, over 90% are singletons. The source was unstimulated CD8+ T cells sorted from spleen or lymph node cells, collected before transplant. The receptors here all came from a human donor who was the organ donor for an intestinal transplant.

The V and J genes are TRBV30 and TRBJ2-7; D is unresolved. Germline assignment: CDR1 GTSNPN and CDR2 SVGIG (reference sequence). V was shortened by 0 bases and J by 2 bases, with 2 bases between the two germline ends. The CDR3 consists of 11 residues. CDR3 nucleotides: TGTGCCTGGAGTGTAACCTACGAGCAGTACTTC. Protein: CAWSVTYEQYF.

The gene calls are TRBV2 and TRBJ1-2; 7 positions agree with TRBD1. Germline V gene data show CDR1 as SNHLY and CDR2 as FYNNEI. With V trimmed by 5 bases and J by 2 bases, 2 bases remained unmatched. CDR3 length: 13 residues. For the CDR3, the DNA is TGTGCCAGCAGTCTACAGGGGAACTATGGCTACACCTTC. Protein product: CASSLQGNYGYTF.

The rearrangement joins TRBV27 to TRBJ1-5; no reliable D call. Trimming took off 10 bases at V and 4 bases at J, with 20 bases between the two ends. The CDR3 covers 15 residues. Germline CDR1 is MNHEY and CDR2 is SMNVEV (reference sequence). CDR3 protein: CATREGAAGNQPQHF. For the CDR3, the DNA is TGTGCCACACGAGAAGGCGCCGCGGGGAATCAGCCCCAGCATTTT.

The rearrangement links TRBV7-9 to TRBJ2-3; 10 bases are shared with TRBD2. Unmatched junction bases numbered 4, after V lost 2 bases and J lost 2 bases. In germline, CDR1 is SEHNR, CDR2 FQNEAQ (reference sequence). The CDR3 sequence is 16 residues long. CDR3 DNA sequence: TGTGCCAGCAGCTTATCACTAGCGGGATACACAGATACGCAGTATTTT. Its translation is CASSLSLAGYTDTQYF.

This chain's CDR3 is CASSYSWGANTEAFF. In DNA form, the CDR3 reads TGTGCCAGCAGTTACTCGTGGGGGGCGAACACTGAAGCTTTCTTT. The chain has TRBV6-5 and TRBJ1-1; tentative D call: TRBD1 (6 bases). This CDR3 comprises 15 residues. Germline lookup yields CDR1 MNHEY and CDR2 SVGAGI. V dropped 0 bases and J dropped 1 base, with 9 bases sitting between them.

For the CDR3, the DNA is TGTGCCACCAGCAGAACCAGGACAGGACCTAGCAATCAGCCCCAGCATTTT. Residues: CATSRTRTGPSNQPQHF. The chain recombines TRBV15 with TRBJ1-5; 7 bases line up with TRBD1. J gave up 0 bases and V 2 bases, and 7 bases lay outside the gene matches. CDR1 and CDR2 from the germline V gene are LNHNV and YYDKDF (reference sequence). The CDR3 length is 17 residues.

V gene TRBV9 combines with J gene TRBJ2-1, with D uncertain. With 4 bases removed from V and 0 bases from J, the gap between germline ends came to 14 bases. This CDR3 is built from 16 residues. The germline CDR1 and CDR2 sequences are SGDLS and YYNGEE. In DNA, the CDR3 is TGTGCCAGCAGCAGGGCTGGTCCCAGCTCCTACAATGAGCAGTTCTTC. This sequence encodes CASSRAGPSSYNEQFF.

The chain carries TRBV2 and TRBJ1-2; 7 nucleotides agree with TRBD1. Germline V lookup: CDR1 SNHLY, CDR2 FYNNEI. The CDR3 extends over 15 amino acids. V gave up 2 bases and J gave up 5 bases; unmatched junction bases: 8. The CDR3 loop is CASSEYPGGTYGYTF. CDR3 nucleotide sequence: TGTGCCAGCAGTGAATATCCAGGGGGGACTTATGGCTACACCTTC.

This chain links TRBV5-1 with TRBJ1-5; D is possibly TRBD1 (5 bases). Germline V gene sequence: CDR1 SGHRS, CDR2 YFSETQ. V lost 2 bases, J lost 7 bases, and 16 bases lay in between. The CDR3 covers 15 residues. CDR3 nucleotides: TGCGCCAGCAGCTTATCCGGGATAGCAGGGCAGCCCCAGCATTTT. The encoded protein is CASSLSGIAGQPQHF.

The V and J genes are TRBV10-3 and TRBJ1-4; a weak D match, TRBD1 (5 bases). This CDR3 comprises 16 residues. Germline V lookup: CDR1 ENHRY, CDR2 SYGVKD. V gave up 2 bases and J gave up 5 bases, with 15 bases separating them. The CDR3 region is CAISEHNRDGNEKLFF. The CDR3 DNA follows: TGTGCCATCAGTGAGCACAACCGGGACGGGAATGAAAAACTGTTTTTT.

This chain uses TRBV2 with TRBJ2-1; D gene uncertain. Deletions cut 3 bases from V and 11 bases from J, with 11 bases between. This CDR3 is 12 amino acids long. Germline values: CDR1 SNHLY, CDR2 FYNNEI. The CDR3 DNA follows: TGTGCCAGCAGTGATAGAGTGGACCAGCAGTTCTTC. The encoded protein is CASSDRVDQQFF. Together with reference TRBV2 and TRBJ2-1, the CDR3 gives the full variable domain: EPEVTQTPSHQVTQMGQEVILRCVPISNHLYFYWYRQILGQKVEFLVSFYNNEISEKSEIFDDQFSVERPDGSNFTLKIRSTKLEDSAMYFCASSDRVDQQFFGPGTRLTVL.

The chain uses TRBV10-1 and TRBJ1-1, with a weak D call TRBD1 (6 bases). Germline CDR1 is WNHNN and CDR2 is SYGVQD (reference sequence). V was cut by 7 bases and J by 2 bases, with 14 bases left in between. This CDR3 is 14 amino acids long. The CDR3, as DNA: TGCGCCAGCACTAAGGACAGCTTCAACACTGAAGCTTTCTTT. This codes for CASTKDSFNTEAFF.

The V call is TRBV7-6, the J call TRBJ2-1; D possibly corresponds to TRBD2 (5 bases). Germline V gives CDR1 SGHVS, CDR2 FNYEAQ. The CDR3 loop spans 13 amino acids. Trimming took 3 bases from V and 9 from J, leaving 12 bases between them. The CDR3 DNA sequence: TGTGCCAGCAGCTTCCCGGACTCGATTGAGCAGTTCTTC. Residues: CASSFPDSIEQFF. Using reference TRBV7-6 and TRBJ2-1 for the parts outside the CDR3, the full variable domain is GAGVSQSPRYKVTKRGQDVALRCDPISGHVSLYWYRQALGQGPEFLTYFNYEAQQDKSGLPNDRFSAERPEGSISTLTIQRTEQRDSAMYRCASSFPDSIEQFFGPGTRLTVL.

This sequence joins TRBV5-8 and TRBJ2-1; tentative D call: TRBD1 (6 bases). Trimming stripped 3 bases from V and 4 bases from J, with 14 bases between. The CDR3 covers 15 residues. From germline, CDR1 is SGHTS and CDR2 YDEGEE. CDR3 coding DNA: TGTGCCAGCAGCTCGACCGAACAGGGTTACAATGAGCAGTTCTTC. This encodes CASSSTEQGYNEQFF.